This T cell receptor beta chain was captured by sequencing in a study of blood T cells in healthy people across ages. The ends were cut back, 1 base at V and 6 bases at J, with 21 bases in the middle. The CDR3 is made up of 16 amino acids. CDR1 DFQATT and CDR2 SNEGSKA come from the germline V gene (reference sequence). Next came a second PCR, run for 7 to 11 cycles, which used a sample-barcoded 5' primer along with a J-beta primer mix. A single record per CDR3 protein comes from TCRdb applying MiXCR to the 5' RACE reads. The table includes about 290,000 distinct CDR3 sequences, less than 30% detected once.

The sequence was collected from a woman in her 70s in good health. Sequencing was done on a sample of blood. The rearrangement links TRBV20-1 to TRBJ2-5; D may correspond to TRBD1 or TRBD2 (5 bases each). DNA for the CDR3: TGCAGTGCTAGAGGGCCCATACTCGGGGCTGAAAAGACCCAGTACTTC. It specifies CSARGPILGAEKTQYF.